This TCR beta chain was identified in a study of shared clonotypes between healthy human individuals. Terminally differentiated effector memory CD45RA+ cells were excluded by CCR7 positive selection of CD45RO-negative cells. About this clone itself: Its antigen is not identified.

This table comes from immunoSEQ multiplex PCR, and its TCRdb copy is limited to in-frame clones, with some not included. The sample holds about 800,000 clones; about 96% are singletons and the top ten take less than 0.25%. General observations from the study: Depth of sequencing was expected to influence donor clonotype sharing. The generation probabilities recorded for non-shared clonotypes fell below those of clonotypes shared by all four donors.

V was shortened by 4 bases and J by 0 bases, with 4 bases between the two germline ends. The germline V gene encodes CDR1 KGHSH and CDR2 LQKENI. This CDR3 comprises 14 residues. The receptor comes from a man aged 25-45 years in good health. Source material: naive CD8+ T cells sorted from blood. The V gene is TRBV18, the J gene TRBJ2-6; D gene unclear. The DNA of the CDR3 is TGTGCCAGCTCACGGCCCTCTGGGGCCAACGTCCTGACTTTC. Its protein is CASSRPSGANVLTF. Supplemented by reference TRBV18 and TRBJ2-6, the full variable domain reads NAGVMQNPRHLVRRRGQEARLRCSPMKGHSHVYWYRQLPEEGLKFMVYLQKENIIDESGMPKERFSAEFPKEGPSILRIQQVVRGDSAAYFCASSRPSGANVLTFGAGSRLTVL.